These 4 T cell receptor beta chains were sequenced from one sample in a study of CXCR3-negative and CXCR3-positive naive CD8 T cells. Study-wide results and caveats: CXCR3-expressing naive cells carried TRB CDR3s more hydrophobic than those of CXCR3-negative naive cells.

No cognate antigen is known for these TCRs. Libraries were UMI-labeled 5' RACE TRB cDNA. TCRdb re-called the 5' RACE reads, yielding one record per CDR3 amino acid sequence without DNA. The specimen's table records about 98,000 distinct CDR3 sequences. The sample comprised naive CXCR3+ CD8+ T cells from blood. As for subset: CD45RO-CCR7+CD27+CD95- naive CD8+ T cells expressing CXCR3 (TNR3+). These receptors all stem from a human donor in good health. Some clones in this sample may be carry-over from other donors' samples.

The rearrangement uses TRBV13 and TRBJ2-7; TCRdb reports TRBD2, a call that lacks DNA to check it against. The CDR3 sequence is 16 residues long. Looked up from germline, CDR1 is PRHDT and CDR2 is FYEKMQ (reference sequence). This CDR3 is CASSSPTSGGDYEQYF.

This chain uses TRBV20-1 with TRBJ1-5; TCRdb's D gene call, TRBD1, goes unchecked for lack of DNA. Per germline, CDR1 DFQATT and CDR2 SNEGSKA (reference sequence). The CDR3 has 15 amino acids. This CDR3 is CSAPTGLGRNQPQHF.

This rearrangement joins TRBV6-2 or TRBV6-3 to TRBJ1-6; TCRdb picks TRBD1, but there is no DNA to check that call. CDR1 is MNHEY and CDR2 is SVGEGT in the germline V gene. This CDR3 has 16 amino acids. CDR3 sequence: CASSYSKGQFNSPLHF.

The rearrangement joins TRBV19 to TRBJ2-7; TCRdb proposes TRBD2, but this gene call is untestable without DNA. CDR1 LNHDA and CDR2 SQIVND come from the germline V gene (reference sequence). The CDR3 is 15 amino acids. The CDR3 spells CASSITLAGSYEQYF.